The clone carrying this TCR beta chain was seen ten or more times. Antigen: not known. Individual cDNA molecules each received unique molecular identifiers attached to them. TCRdb re-called the 5' RACE reads with MiXCR, one entry per CDR3 protein. This table has 90,000 to 120,000 distinct CDR3 sequences, roughly 11% appearing once. Germline V gives CDR1 KGHSH, CDR2 LQKENI. The junction had 4 bases not matched to a gene; V was cut back by 3 bases and J by 10 bases. The CDR3 totals 14 residues. This entry belongs to a study of early T cells in non-severe SARS-CoV-2 infection. Study-wide context: Sequencing was performed on bulk RNA from unsorted whole blood, leaving chains unpaired.

Whole-study findings and limits: Anti-spike CD8 responses were favored in VDJdb matching, and private and CD4 specificities were missed.

Source material: whole blood. The genes are TRBV18 and TRBJ1-6, with 9 nucleotides matching TRBD1. The sequence came from an adult who was a healthcare worker with PCR-confirmed SARS-CoV-2 infection or an uninfected control (not recorded which). The CDR3 loop is CASSPRDRDSPLHF. DNA for the CDR3: TGTGCCAGCTCACCCCGGGACAGGGACTCACCCCTCCACTTT. Based on the CDR3 plus reference TRBV18 and TRBJ1-6, the full variable domain is NAGVMQNPRHLVRRRGQEARLRCSPMKGHSHVYWYRQLPEEGLKFMVYLQKENIIDESGMPKERFSAEFPKEGPSILRIQQVVRGDSAAYFCASSPRDRDSPLHFGNGTRLTVT.